This TCR beta chain derives from a study of shared clonotypes between healthy human individuals. The CDR3 covers 13 residues. The ends were cut back, 4 bases at V and 4 bases at J, with 10 bases in the middle. Germline CDR1 reads SGHTA; CDR2 reads FQGTGA. TCRdb's copy holds only in-frame clones and misses some; the assay was immunoSEQ multiplex PCR. Counted here are some 2.1 million clones, roughly 94% occurring once; the ten biggest clones make up more than 0.95%. As defined, naive CD8 cells were CD45RO-negative and positively selected for CCR7, with terminally differentiated effector memory CD45RA+ cells excluded. General study results and limits: The four-donor shared clonotypes exceeded non-shared clonotypes in generation probability, with non-shared ones scoring lower.

This clone was counted between two and nine times. What it binds is unknown. The TCR was taken from a man aged 18 to 29 in good health. The sequencing sample was made of naive CD8+ T cells sorted from blood. J is TRBJ1-1 and V is TRBV7-3; D not resolved. In nucleotides, the CDR3 is TGTGCCAGCAGCTACCCCACCGGCACTGAAGCTTTCTTT. Amino acids: CASSYPTGTEAFF.